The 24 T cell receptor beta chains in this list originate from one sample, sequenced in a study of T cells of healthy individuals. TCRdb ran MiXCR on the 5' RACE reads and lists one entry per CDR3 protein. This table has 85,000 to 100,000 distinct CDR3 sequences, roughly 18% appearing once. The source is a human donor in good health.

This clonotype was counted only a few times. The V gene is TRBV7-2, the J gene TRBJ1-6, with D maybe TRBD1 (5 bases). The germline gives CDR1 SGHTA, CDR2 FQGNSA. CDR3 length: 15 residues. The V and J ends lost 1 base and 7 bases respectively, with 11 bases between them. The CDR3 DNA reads TGTGCCAGCAGCTTAGGACTAGGGGTCAATTCACCCCTCCACTTT. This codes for CASSLGLGVNSPLHF.

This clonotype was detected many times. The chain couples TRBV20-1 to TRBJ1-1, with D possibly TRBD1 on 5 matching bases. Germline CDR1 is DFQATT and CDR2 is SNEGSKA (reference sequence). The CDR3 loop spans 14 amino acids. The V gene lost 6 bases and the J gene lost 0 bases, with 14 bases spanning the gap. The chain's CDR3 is CSAPHQGLNTEAFF. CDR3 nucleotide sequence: TGCAGTGCCCCCCACCAGGGACTGAACACTGAAGCTTTCTTT.

CDR3 sequence (DNA): TGTGCCAGCAGCTTCGGGACTGGGGGTGTAGATACGCAGTATTTT. This translates into CASSFGTGGVDTQYF. The rearrangement uses TRBV7-2 and TRBJ2-3, with D possibly being TRBD2 (6 bases). With 3 bases removed from V and 5 bases from J, the gap between germline ends came to 15 bases. Germline V lookup: CDR1 SGHTA, CDR2 FQGNSA. CDR3 length equals 15 residues.

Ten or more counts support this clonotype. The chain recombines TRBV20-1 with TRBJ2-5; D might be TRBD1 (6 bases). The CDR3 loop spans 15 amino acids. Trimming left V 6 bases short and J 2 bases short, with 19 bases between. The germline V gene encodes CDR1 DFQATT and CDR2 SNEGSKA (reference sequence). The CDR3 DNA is TGCAGTGCAGCTGTCCCTAGGGGGTGGCAAGAGACCCAGTACTTC. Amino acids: CSAAVPRGWQETQYF.

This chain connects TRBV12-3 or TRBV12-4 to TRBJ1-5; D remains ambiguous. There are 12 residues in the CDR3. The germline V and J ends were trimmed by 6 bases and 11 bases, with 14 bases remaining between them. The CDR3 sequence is CASRGEGQAQHF. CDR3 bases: TGTGCCAGCAGAGGAGAAGGGCAAGCCCAGCATTTT.

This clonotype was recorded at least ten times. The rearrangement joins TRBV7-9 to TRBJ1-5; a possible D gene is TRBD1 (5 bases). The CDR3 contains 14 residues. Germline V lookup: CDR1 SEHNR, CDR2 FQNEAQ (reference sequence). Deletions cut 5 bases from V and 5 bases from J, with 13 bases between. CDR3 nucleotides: TGTGCCAGCAGCCTGGCCGCAGGGTATCAGCCCCAGCATTTT. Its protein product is CASSLAAGYQPQHF.

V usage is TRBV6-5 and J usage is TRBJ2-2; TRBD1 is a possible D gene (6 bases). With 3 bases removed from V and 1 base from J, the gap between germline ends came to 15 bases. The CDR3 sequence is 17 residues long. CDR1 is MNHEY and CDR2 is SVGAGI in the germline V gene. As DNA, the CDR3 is TGTGCCAGCAGTTATTACAGGGAAGATCAGAACACCGGGGAGCTGTTTTTT. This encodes CASSYYREDQNTGELFF.

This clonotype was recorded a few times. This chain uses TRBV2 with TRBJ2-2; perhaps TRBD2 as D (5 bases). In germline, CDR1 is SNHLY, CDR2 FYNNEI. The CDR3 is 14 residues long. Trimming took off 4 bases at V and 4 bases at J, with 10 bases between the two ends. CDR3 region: CASSVRGRTGELFF. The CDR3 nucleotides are TGTGCCAGCAGTGTTCGAGGGCGCACCGGGGAGCTGTTTTTT.

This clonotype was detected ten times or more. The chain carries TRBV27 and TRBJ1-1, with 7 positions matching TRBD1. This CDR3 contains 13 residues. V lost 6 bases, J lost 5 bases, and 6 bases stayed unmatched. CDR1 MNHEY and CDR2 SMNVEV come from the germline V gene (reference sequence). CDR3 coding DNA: TGTGCCAGCAGGGCACAGGGGTGGACTGAAGCTTTCTTT. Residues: CASRAQGWTEAFF.

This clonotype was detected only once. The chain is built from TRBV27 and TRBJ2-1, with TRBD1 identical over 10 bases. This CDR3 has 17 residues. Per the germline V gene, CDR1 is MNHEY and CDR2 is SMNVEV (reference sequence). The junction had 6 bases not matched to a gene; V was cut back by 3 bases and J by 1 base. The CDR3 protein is CASSLSGTGVSYNEQFF. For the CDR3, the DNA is TGTGCCAGCAGTTTGTCCGGGACAGGGGTATCCTACAATGAGCAGTTCTTC.

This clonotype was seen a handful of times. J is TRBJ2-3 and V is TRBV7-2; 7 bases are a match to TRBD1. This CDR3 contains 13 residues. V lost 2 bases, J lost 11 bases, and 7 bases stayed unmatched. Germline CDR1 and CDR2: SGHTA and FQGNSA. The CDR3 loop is CASSLQGDGGQYF. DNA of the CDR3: TGTGCCAGCAGCTTACAGGGGGATGGGGGGCAGTATTTT.

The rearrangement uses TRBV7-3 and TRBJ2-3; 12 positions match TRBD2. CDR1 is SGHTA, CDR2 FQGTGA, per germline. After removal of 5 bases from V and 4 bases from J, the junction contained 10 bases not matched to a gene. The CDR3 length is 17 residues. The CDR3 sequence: CASSPRGLAGGPDTQYF. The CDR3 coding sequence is TGTGCCAGCAGCCCACGAGGGCTAGCGGGGGGGCCAGATACGCAGTATTTT.

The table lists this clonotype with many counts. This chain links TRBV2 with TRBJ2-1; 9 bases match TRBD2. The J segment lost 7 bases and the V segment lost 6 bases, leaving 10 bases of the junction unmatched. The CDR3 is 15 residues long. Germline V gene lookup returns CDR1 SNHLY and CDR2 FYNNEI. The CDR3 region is CASSLTGTSPNEQFF. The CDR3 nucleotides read TGTGCCAGCAGCCTTACCGGGACTAGCCCAAATGAGCAGTTCTTC.

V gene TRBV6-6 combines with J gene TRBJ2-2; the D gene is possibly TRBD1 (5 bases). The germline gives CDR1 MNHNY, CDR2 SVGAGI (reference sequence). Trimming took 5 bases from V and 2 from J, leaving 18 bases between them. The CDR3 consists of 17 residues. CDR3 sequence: CASSAGHGSTNTGELFF. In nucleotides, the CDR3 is TGTGCCAGCAGTGCCGGACACGGCAGTACTAACACCGGGGAGCTGTTTTTT.

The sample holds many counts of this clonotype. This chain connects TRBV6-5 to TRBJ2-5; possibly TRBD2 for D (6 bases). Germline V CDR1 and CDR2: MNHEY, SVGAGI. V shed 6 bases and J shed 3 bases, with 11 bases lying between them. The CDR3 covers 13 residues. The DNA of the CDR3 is TGTGCCAGCAGCCGTGGACTAAAAGAGACCCAGTACTTC. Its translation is CASSRGLKETQYF.

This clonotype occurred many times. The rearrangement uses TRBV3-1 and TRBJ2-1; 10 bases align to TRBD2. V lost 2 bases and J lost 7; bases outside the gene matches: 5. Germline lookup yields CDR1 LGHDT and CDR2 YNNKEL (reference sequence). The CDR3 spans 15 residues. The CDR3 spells CASSQLAGVGNEQFF. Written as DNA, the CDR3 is TGTGCCAGCAGCCAACTAGCGGGAGTAGGGAATGAGCAGTTCTTC.

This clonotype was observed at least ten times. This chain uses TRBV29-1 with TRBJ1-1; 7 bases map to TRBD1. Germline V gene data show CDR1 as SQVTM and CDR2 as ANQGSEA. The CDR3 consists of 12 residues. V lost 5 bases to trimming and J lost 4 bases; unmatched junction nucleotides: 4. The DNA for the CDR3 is TGCAGCGTTTCAGACAGGGTCACTGAAGCTTTCTTT. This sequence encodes CSVSDRVTEAFF. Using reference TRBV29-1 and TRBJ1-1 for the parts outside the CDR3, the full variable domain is SAVISQKPSRDICQRGTSLTIQCQVDSQVTMMFWYRQQPGQSLTLIATANQGSEATYESGFVIDKFPISRPNLTFSTLTVSNMSPEDSSIYLCSVSDRVTEAFFGQGTRLTVV.

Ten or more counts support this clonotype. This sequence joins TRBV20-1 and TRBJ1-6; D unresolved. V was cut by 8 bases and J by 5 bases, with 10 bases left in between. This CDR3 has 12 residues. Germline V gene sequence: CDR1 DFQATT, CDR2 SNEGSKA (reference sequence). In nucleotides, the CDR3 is TGCAGTCCTATGGCCCATAATTCACCCCTCCACTTT. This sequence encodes CSPMAHNSPLHF.

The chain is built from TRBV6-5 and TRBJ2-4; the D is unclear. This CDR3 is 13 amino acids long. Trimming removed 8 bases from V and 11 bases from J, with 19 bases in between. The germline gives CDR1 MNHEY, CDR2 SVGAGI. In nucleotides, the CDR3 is TGTGCCAGCTCCAACGACGCGAGCGCCCTTCAGTACTTC. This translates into CASSNDASALQYF.

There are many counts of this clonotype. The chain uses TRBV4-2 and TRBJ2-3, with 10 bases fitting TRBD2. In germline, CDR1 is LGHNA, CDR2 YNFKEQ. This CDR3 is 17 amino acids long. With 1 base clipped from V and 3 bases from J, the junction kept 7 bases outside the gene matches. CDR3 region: CASSQVTSGLQTDTQYF. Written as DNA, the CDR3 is TGTGCCAGCAGCCAAGTGACTAGCGGGCTACAGACAGATACGCAGTATTTT.

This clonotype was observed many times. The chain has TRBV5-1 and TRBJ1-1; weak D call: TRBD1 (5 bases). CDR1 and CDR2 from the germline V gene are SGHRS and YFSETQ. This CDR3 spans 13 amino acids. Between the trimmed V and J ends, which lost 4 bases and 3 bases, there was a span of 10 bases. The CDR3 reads CASSGDSDTEAFF. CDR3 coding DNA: TGCGCCAGCAGCGGGGACTCGGACACTGAAGCTTTCTTT.

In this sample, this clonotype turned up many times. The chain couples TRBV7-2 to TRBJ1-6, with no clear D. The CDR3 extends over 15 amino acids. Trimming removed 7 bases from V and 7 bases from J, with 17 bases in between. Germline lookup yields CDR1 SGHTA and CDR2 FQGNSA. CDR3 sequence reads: CASTLPRAANSPLHF. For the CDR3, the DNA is TGTGCCAGCACCCTCCCCCGGGCAGCAAATTCACCCCTCCACTTT.

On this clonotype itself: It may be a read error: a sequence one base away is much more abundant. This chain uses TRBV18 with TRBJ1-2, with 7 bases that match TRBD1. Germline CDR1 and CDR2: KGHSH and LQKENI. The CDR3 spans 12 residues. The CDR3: CVSSPPGTAVTF. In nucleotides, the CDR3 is TGTGTCAGCTCACCACCCGGGACAGCTGTAACCTTC.

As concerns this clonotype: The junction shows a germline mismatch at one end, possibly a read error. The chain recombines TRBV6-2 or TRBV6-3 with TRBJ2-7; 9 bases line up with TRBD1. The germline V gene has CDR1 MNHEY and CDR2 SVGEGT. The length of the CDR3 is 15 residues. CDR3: CVSSYHGQGPYEQYF. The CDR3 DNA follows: TGTGTCAGCAGTTACCATGGACAGGGGCCCTACGAGCAGTACTTC.